The 5 T cell receptor beta chains in this list originate from one sample, sequenced in a study of blood T cells in healthy people across ages. A second roughly 7 to 11 cycle PCR used barcoded and J-beta primers. TCRdb called the 5' RACE reads again in MiXCR, with one record for every CDR3 protein. The sample has some 710,000 distinct CDR3 sequences; 35% to 50% are singletons. The sample consisted of blood. The source is a man at least 80 years old in good health.

This chain joins TRBV4-3 and TRBJ2-1; D gene uncertain. The germline V gene encodes CDR1 LGHNA and CDR2 YSLEER. The V gene lost 0 bases and the J gene lost 4 bases, with 10 bases spanning the gap. CDR3 length: 15 amino acids. The CDR3 DNA is TGCGCCAGCAGCCAAGAAGCGCAACTTTACAATGAGCAGTTCTTC. Encoded protein: CASSQEAQLYNEQFF.

This clonotype appeared a few times. The chain employs TRBV6-1 and TRBJ2-5; the D gene could be TRBD1 or TRBD2 (5 bases each). The CDR3 runs to 13 residues. CDR1 is MNHNS and CDR2 is SASEGT in the germline V gene. Trimming removed 7 bases at V and 3 bases at J, with 12 bases between. The CDR3 reads CASTRGSEETQYF. The DNA of the CDR3 is TGTGCCAGCACGAGGGGCTCGGAAGAGACCCAGTACTTC.

In its sample, this clonotype was seen a few times. The V call is TRBV18, the J call TRBJ2-1; D is possibly TRBD2 (6 bases). Deletions cut 2 bases from V and 7 bases from J, with 15 bases between. CDR3 length equals 15 residues. The germline CDR1 and CDR2 sequences are KGHSH and LQKENI. CDR3 DNA: TGTGCCAGCTCACCAGAATTAGCGGAAGGTAATGAGCAGTTCTTC. This encodes CASSPELAEGNEQFF.

The chain is built from TRBV5-6 and TRBJ1-1, with D uncertain. The CDR3 loop spans 14 amino acids. CDR1 is SGHDT, CDR2 YYEEEE, per germline. V was cut by 1 base and J by 4 bases, with 11 bases left in between. The CDR3 is CASSLMGYGTEAFF. Here the CDR3 DNA reads TGTGCCAGCAGCTTGATGGGGTATGGCACTGAAGCTTTCTTT.

The table lists this clonotype with a few counts. This chain links TRBV20-1 with TRBJ1-2; D remains unclear. Germline V gene lookup returns CDR1 DFQATT and CDR2 SNEGSKA (reference sequence). The V gene lost 3 bases and the J gene lost 4 bases, with 9 bases spanning the gap. CDR3 length: 12 amino acids. The CDR3 DNA follows: TGCAGTGCTAGCCCTGAGGCCTATGGCTACACCTTC. Protein: CSASPEAYGYTF.